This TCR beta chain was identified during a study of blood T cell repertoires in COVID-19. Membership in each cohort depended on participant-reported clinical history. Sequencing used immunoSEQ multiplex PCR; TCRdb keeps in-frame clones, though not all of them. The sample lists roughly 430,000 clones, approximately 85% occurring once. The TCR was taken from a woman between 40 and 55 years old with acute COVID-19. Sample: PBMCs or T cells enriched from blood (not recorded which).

This chain's CDR3 is CASSNPGQVNQPQHF. DNA of the CDR3: TGTGCCAGTAGTAACCCGGGACAGGTAAATCAGCCCCAGCATTTT. The chain uses TRBV19 and TRBJ1-5; 8 nucleotides agree with TRBD1. V was pared by 4 bases and J by 4 bases, with 6 bases of the junction left unmatched. The CDR3 runs to 15 residues. Germline CDR1 LNHDA, CDR2 SQIVND (reference sequence).